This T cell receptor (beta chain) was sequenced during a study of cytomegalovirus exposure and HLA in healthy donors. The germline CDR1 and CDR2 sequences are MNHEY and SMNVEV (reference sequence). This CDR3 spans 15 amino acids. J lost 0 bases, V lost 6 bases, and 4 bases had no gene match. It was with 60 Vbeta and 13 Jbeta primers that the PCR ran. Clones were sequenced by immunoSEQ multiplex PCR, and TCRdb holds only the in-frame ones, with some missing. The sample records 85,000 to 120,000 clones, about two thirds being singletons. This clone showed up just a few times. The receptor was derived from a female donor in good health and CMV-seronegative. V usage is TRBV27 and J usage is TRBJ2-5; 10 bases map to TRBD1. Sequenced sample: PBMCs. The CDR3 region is CASSRGQGYQETQYF. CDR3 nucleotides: TGTGCCAGCAGCCGGGGACAGGGGTACCAAGAGACCCAGTACTTC.